The 5 T cell receptor beta chains below come from one sample, sequenced in a study of metastatic and nonmetastatic thyroid tumors. TCRdb re-called the PCR reads with MiXCR. The sample has 5,500 to 7,500 clones, approximately 34% seen once. Not a single patient had been given any form of treatment at any point before undergoing thyroid surgery. The specimen sequenced was tumor tissue. All receptors come from a female donor with papillary thyroid cancer or a benign thyroid nodule (not recorded which). Some clones in this sample may be carry-over from other donors' samples.

In this sample, this clone is medium-sized. Other DNA sequences in this sample translate to the same CDR3. The chain combines TRBV2 with TRBJ2-5; D is uncertain. Germline values: CDR1 SNHLY, CDR2 FYNNEI. V lost 4 bases to trimming and J lost 5 bases, with 8 bases between them. This CDR3 has 12 residues. The CDR3, as DNA: TGTGCCAGCAGTGTGGGAAGGGAGACCCAGTACTTC. Translation: CASSVGRETQYF.

The chain uses TRBV13 and TRBJ1-1; tentatively, D is TRBD1 (6 bases). This CDR3 spans 14 amino acids. Trimming took 6 bases from V and 5 from J, leaving 16 bases between them. Germline-derived CDR1 and CDR2 are PRHDT and FYEKMQ (reference sequence). As DNA, the CDR3 is TGTGCCAGCAGGTCGGAGGGGGAAGGGACTGAAGCTTTCTTT. This gives the protein CASRSEGEGTEAFF.

The chain employs TRBV7-2 and TRBJ2-7, with unresolved D. Germline V gene data show CDR1 as SGHTA and CDR2 as FQGNSA. The CDR3 totals 15 residues. Trimming removed 0 bases from V and 2 bases from J, with 11 bases in between. This CDR3 is CASSLASTSTYEQYF. The CDR3 bases are TGTGCCAGCAGCTTAGCCAGTACTTCGACCTACGAGCAGTACTTC. The full variable domain, in which reference TRBV7-2 and TRBJ2-7 provide the parts outside the CDR3, is GAGVSQSPSNKVTEKGKDVELRCDPISGHTALYWYRQSLGQGLEFLIYFQGNSAPDKSGLPSDRFSAERTGGSVSTLTIQRTQQEDSAVYLCASSLASTSTYEQYFGPGTRLTVT.

As regards this clone: The CDR3 does not end in the conserved phenylalanine or tryptophan, so this is likely a read error. The rearrangement uses TRBV20-1 and TRBJ2-1; D uncertain. Germline V CDR1 and CDR2: DFQATT, SNEGSKA (reference sequence). CDR3 size: 14 residues. V was cut by 3 bases and J by 1 base, with 10 bases left in between. This CDR3 is CSASLSVSYNEQFL. The CDR3 DNA is TGCAGTGCTAGTTTGTCGGTATCCTACAATGAGCAGTTCCTC.

The rearrangement uses TRBV6-5 and TRBJ2-2, with D perhaps matching TRBD1 (8 bases). V was cut by 2 bases and J by 4 bases, with 17 bases left in between. This CDR3 comprises 17 residues. Germline V gene lookup returns CDR1 MNHEY and CDR2 SVGAGI. CDR3 nucleotides: TGTGCCAGCAGTTACCGGGGGGCAGGGGGCGGCACCGGGGAGCTGTTTTTT. It codes for CASSYRGAGGGTGELFF.